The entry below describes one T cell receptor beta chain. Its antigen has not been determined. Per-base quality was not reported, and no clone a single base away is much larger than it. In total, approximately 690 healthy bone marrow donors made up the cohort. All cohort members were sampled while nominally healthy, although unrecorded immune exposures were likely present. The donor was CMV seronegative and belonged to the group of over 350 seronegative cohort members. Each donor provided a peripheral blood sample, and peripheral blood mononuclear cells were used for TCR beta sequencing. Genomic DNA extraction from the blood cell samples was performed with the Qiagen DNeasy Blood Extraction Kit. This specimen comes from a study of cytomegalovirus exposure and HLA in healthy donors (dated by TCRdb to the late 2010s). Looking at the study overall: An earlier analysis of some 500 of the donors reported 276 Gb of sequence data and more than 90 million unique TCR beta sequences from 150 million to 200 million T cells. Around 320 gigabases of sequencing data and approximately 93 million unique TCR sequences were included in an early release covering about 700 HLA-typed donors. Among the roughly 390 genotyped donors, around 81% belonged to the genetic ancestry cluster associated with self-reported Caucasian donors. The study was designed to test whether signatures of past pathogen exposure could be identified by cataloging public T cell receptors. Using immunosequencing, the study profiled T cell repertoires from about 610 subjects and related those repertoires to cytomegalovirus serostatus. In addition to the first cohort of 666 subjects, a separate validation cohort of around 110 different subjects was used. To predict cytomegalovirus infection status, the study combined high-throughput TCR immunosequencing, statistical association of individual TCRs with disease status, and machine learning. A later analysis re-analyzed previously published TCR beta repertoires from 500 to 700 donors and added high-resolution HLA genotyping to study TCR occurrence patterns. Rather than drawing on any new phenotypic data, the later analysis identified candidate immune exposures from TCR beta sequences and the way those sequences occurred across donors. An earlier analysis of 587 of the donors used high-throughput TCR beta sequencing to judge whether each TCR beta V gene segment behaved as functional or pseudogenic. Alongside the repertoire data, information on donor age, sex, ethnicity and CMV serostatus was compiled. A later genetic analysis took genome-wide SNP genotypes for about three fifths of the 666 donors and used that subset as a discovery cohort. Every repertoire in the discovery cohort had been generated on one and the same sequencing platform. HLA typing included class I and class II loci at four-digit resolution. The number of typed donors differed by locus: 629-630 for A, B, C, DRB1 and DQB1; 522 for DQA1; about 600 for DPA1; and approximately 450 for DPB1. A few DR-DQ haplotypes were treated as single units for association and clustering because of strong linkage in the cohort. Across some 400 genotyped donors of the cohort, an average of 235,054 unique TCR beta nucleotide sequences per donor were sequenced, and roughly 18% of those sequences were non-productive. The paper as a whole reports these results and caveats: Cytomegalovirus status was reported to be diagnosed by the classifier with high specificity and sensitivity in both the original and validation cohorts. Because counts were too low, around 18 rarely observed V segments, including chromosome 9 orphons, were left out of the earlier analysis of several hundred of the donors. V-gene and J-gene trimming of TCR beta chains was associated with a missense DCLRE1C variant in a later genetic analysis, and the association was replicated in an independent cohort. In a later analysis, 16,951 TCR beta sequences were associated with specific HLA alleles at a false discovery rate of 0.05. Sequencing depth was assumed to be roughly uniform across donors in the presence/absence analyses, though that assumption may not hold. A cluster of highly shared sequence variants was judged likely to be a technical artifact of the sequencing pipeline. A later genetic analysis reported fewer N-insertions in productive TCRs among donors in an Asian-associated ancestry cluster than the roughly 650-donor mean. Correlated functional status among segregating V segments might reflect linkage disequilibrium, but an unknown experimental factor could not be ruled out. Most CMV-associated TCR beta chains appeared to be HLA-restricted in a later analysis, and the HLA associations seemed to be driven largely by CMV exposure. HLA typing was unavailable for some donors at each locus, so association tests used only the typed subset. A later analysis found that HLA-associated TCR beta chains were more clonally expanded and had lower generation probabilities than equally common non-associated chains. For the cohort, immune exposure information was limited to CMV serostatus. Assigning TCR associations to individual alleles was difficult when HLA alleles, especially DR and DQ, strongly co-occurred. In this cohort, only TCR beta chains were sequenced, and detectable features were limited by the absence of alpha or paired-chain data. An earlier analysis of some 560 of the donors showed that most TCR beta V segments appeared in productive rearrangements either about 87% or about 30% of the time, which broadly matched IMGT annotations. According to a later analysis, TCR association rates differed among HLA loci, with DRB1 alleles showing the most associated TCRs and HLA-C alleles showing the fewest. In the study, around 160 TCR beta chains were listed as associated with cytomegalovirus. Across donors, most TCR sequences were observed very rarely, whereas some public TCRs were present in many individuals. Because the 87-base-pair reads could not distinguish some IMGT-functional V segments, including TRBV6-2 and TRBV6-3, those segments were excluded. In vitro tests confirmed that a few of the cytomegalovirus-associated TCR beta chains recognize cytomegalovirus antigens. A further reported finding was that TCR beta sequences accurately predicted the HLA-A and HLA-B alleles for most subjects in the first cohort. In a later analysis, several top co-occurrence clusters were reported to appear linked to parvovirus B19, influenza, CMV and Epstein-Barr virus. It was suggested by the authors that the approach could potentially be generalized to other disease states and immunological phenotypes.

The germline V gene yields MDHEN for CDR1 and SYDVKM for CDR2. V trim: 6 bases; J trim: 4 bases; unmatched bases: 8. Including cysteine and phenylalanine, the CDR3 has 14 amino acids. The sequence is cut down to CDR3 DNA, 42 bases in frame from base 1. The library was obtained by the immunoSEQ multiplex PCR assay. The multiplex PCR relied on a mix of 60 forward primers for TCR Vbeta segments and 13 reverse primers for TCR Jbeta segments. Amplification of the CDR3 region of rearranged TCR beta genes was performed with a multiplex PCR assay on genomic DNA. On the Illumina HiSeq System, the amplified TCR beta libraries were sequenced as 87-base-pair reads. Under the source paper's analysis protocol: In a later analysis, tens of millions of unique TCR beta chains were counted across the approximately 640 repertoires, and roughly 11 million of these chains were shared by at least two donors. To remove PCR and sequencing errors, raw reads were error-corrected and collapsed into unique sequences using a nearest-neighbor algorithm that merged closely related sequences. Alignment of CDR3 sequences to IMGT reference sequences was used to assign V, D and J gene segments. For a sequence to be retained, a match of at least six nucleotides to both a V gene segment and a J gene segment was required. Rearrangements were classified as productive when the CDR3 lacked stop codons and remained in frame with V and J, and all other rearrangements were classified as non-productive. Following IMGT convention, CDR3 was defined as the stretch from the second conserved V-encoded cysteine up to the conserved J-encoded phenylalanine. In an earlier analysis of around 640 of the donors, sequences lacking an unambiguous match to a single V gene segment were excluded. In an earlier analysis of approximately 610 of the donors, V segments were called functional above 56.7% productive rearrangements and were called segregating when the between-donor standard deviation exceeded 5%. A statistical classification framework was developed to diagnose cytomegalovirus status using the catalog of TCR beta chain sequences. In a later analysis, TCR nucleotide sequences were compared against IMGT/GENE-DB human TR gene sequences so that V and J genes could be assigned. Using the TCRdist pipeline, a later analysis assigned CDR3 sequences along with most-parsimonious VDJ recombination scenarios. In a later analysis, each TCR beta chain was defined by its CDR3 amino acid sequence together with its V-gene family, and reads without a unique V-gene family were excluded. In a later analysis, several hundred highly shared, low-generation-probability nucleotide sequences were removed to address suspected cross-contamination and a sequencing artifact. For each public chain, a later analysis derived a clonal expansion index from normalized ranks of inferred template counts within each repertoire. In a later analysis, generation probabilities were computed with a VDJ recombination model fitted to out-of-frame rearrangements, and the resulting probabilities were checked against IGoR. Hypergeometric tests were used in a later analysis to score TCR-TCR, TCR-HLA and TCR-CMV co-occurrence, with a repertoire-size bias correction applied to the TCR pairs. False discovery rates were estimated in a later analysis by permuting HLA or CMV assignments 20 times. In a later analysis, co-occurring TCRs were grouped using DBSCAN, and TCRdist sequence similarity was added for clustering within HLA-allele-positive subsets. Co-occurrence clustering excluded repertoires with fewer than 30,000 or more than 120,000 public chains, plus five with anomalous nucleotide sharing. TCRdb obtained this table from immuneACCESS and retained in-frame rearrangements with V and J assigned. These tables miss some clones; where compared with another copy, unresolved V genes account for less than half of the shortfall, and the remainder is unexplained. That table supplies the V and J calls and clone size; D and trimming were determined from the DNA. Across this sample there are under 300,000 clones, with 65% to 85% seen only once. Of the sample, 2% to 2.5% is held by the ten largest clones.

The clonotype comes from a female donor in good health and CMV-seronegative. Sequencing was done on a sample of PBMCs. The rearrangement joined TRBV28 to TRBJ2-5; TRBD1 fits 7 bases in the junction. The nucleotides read TGTGCCAGCAGGTCAGGGGGAGAGGGAGAGACCCAGTACTTC. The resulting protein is CASRSGGEGETQYF.